This entry features one T cell receptor beta chain sequence. This sample was taken from a study of blood T cell repertoires in COVID-19. Some clones are missing from TCRdb's copy, which holds only in-frame ones; the method was immunoSEQ multiplex PCR. The table includes around 49,000 clones, 93% detected once. Seattle's enrolled individuals joined amid active infection and were then monitored longitudinally. Germline-derived CDR1 and CDR2 are KGHDR and SFDVKD. With 4 bases clipped from V and 4 bases from J, the junction kept 7 bases outside the gene matches. The CDR3 totals 16 residues. The receptor's source is a man aged 60 to 75 with COVID-19, enrolled during active disease. Sequencing was done on a sample of peripheral blood. The chain links TRBV24-1 to TRBJ1-2, with 11 bases identical to TRBD1. CDR3 region: CATSDQRTGGVYGYTF. Written as DNA, the CDR3 is TGTGCCACCAGTGACCAGCGGACAGGGGGCGTCTATGGCTACACCTTC.